This passage covers 18 T cell receptor beta chains from one sample sequenced in a study of blood T cell repertoires in COVID-19 (dated by TCRdb to between 2020 and 2021). To prepare the library, the immunoSEQ multiplex PCR assay was applied. TCRdb obtained this table from immuneACCESS and retained in-frame rearrangements with V and J assigned. These tables miss some clones; where compared with another copy, unresolved V genes account for less than half of the shortfall, and the remainder is unexplained. The sample records some 280,000 clones, 70% to 90% of which are singletons. The ten largest clones represent 3% of the sample. What was sequenced was peripheral blood. The receptor set was obtained from a woman aged 30 to 39 with active or convalescent COVID-19.

The V and J genes are TRBV4-3 and TRBJ2-3; D may be TRBD1 (6 bases). The germline CDR1 and CDR2 sequences are LGHNA and YSLEER. V lost 0 bases and J 2 bases, leaving 12 bases between the germline ends. The CDR3 contains 16 residues. This chain's CDR3 is CASSQDPNRDTDTQYF. The CDR3 coding sequence is TGCGCCAGCAGCCAAGATCCGAACAGGGACACAGATACGCAGTATTTT.

V usage is TRBV7-2 and J usage is TRBJ1-3, with D tentatively TRBD1 (6 bases). The V end was cut by 5 bases, the J end by 3 bases, with 14 bases between. Germline V gives CDR1 SGHTA, CDR2 FQGNSA. This CDR3 contains 15 residues. In nucleotides, the CDR3 is TGTGCCAGCAGCCCGACGGGGGGCCTTGGAAACACCATATATTTT. Amino acid sequence: CASSPTGGLGNTIYF.

CDR3 DNA: TGTGCCAGTGCCGCGGGAGGGGGGGCCAATGAGCAGTTCTTC. It specifies CASAAGGGANEQFF. This rearrangement joins TRBV19 to TRBJ2-1, with 9 bases that match TRBD2. V shed 8 bases, J shed 6 bases, and the junction held 8 bases outside the gene matches. The length of the CDR3 is 14 residues. Germline CDR1 reads LNHDA; CDR2 reads SQIVND (reference sequence).

This clone has more than one count but fewer than ten. The CDR3 sequence: CASSIGGQGVRQPQHF. CDR3 sequence (DNA): TGTGCCAGTAGTATAGGCGGGCAGGGGGTCCGGCAGCCCCAGCATTTT. The V call is TRBV19, the J call TRBJ1-5; 7 nucleotides agree with TRBD1. The CDR3 totals 16 residues. Trimming at V came to 1 base and at J to 7 bases, leaving 10 bases not matched to a gene. Germline assignment: CDR1 LNHDA and CDR2 SQIVND (reference sequence).

This chain joins TRBV2 and TRBJ2-7; TRBD1 aligns across 8 bases. CDR1 is SNHLY, CDR2 FYNNEI, per germline. J lost 6 bases, V lost 3 bases, and 1 base had no gene match. This CDR3 is built from 12 residues. CDR3 sequence (DNA): TGTGCCAGCAGTGACAGGGGGCCCGAGCAGTACTTC. This sequence encodes CASSDRGPEQYF. Full variable domain (remainder filled in from reference TRBV2 and TRBJ2-7): EPEVTQTPSHQVTQMGQEVILRCVPISNHLYFYWYRQILGQKVEFLVSFYNNEISEKSEIFDDQFSVERPDGSNFTLKIRSTKLEDSAMYFCASSDRGPEQYFGPGTRLTVT.

This clone was seen a single time. The J gene is TRBJ2-3, the V gene TRBV7-9; the D is unclear. Germline assignment: CDR1 SEHNR and CDR2 FQNEAQ (reference sequence). This CDR3 has 13 amino acids. V was clipped by 5 bases and J by 5 bases, with 11 bases between them. In DNA form, the CDR3 reads TGTGCCAGCAGCCAGTCGGGTATAGATACGCAGTATTTT. This encodes CASSQSGIDTQYF.

The V call is TRBV6-5, the J call TRBJ1-1; D unresolved. Germline V gives CDR1 MNHEY, CDR2 SVGAGI. V dropped 5 bases and J dropped 0 bases, with 10 bases sitting between them. The CDR3 length is 14 residues. The CDR3 nucleotides are TGTGCCAGCAGTAACGCAGGCATGAACACTGAAGCTTTCTTT. This sequence encodes CASSNAGMNTEAFF.

The chain couples TRBV5-1 to TRBJ1-2, with D possibly matching TRBD1 (5 bases). This CDR3 is 14 amino acids long. Germline CDR1 and CDR2: SGHRS and YFSETQ. Trimming removed 0 bases at V and 4 bases at J, with 10 bases between. The CDR3 DNA reads TGCGCCAGCAGCTTGGACCAGGGTTCCTATGGCTACACCTTC. Residues: CASSLDQGSYGYTF.

The chain uses TRBV6-2 or TRBV6-3 and TRBJ2-6, with TRBD1 as a possible D gene (5 bases). Germline CDR1 and CDR2: MNHEY and SVGEGT. The CDR3 spans 15 residues. The V gene lost 6 bases and the J gene lost 2 bases, with 11 bases spanning the gap. This CDR3 reads CASSSDRTGANVLTF. The DNA for the CDR3 is TGTGCCAGCAGCAGTGACAGAACTGGGGCCAACGTCCTGACTTTC.

This clone was found a few times. The V and J genes are TRBV7-2 and TRBJ1-1; D not certain. The V and J ends lost 7 bases and 0 bases respectively, with 9 bases between them. Germline values: CDR1 SGHTA, CDR2 FQGNSA. This CDR3 has 13 amino acids. The CDR3 nucleotides are TGTGCCAGCATTGTAAGCATGAACACTGAAGCTTTCTTT. Amino acids: CASIVSMNTEAFF.

V usage is TRBV25-1 and J usage is TRBJ1-6, with TRBD1 matching 9 bases. The length of the CDR3 is 14 residues. Germline lookup yields CDR1 MGHDK and CDR2 SYGVNS. Germline trimming cut 4 bases from V and 6 bases from J; bases unmatched to any gene: 1. In nucleotides, the CDR3 is TGTGCCAGCAGTGCGGGACAGGGTAATTCACCCCTCCACTTT. This translates into CASSAGQGNSPLHF.

J is TRBJ1-2 and V is TRBV5-4; D perhaps matches TRBD1 (6 bases). V lost 4 bases, J lost 4 bases, and 14 bases lay in between. Per the germline V gene, CDR1 is SGHNT and CDR2 is YYREEE (reference sequence). CDR3 size: 14 residues. CDR3 coding DNA: TGTGCCAGCAGCCCCACAGGGTCGGGCTATGGCTACACCTTC. It codes for CASSPTGSGYGYTF.

This clone was seen many times. J is TRBJ2-2 and V is TRBV18, with TRBD1 matching 7 bases. V dropped 6 bases and J dropped 6; count of bases not matched to a gene: 10. This CDR3 is 15 amino acids long. Germline CDR1 reads KGHSH; CDR2 reads LQKENI. In nucleotides, the CDR3 is TGTGCCAGCTCTTCCAGTCAGGGGGACGCCGGGGAGCTGTTTTTT. Its translation: CASSSSQGDAGELFF.

The J gene is TRBJ1-1, the V gene TRBV10-3, with D perhaps matching TRBD1 (5 bases). The V end was cut by 9 bases, the J end by 3 bases, with 17 bases between. Germline V CDR1 and CDR2: ENHRY, SYGVKD. The CDR3 spans 14 residues. The chain's CDR3 is CAIRVSGGDTEAFF. DNA of the CDR3: TGTGCCATACGAGTATCGGGGGGAGACACTGAAGCTTTCTTT.

CDR3 loop: CASSLAFGTSGGARYF. CDR3 nucleotide sequence: TGTGCCAGCAGCTTAGCGTTCGGGACTAGCGGGGGGGCAAGGTATTTT. The V gene is TRBV7-2, the J gene TRBJ2-3; TRBD2 matches at 16 bases. This CDR3 comprises 16 residues. Germline V gene data show CDR1 as SGHTA and CDR2 as FQGNSA. V gave up 0 bases and J gave up 14 bases; unmatched junction bases: 8.

V gene TRBV10-3 combines with J gene TRBJ2-3, with 12 bases identical to TRBD2. J gave up 3 bases and V 10 bases, and 8 bases lay outside the gene matches. The CDR3 contains 15 residues. In germline, CDR1 is ENHRY, CDR2 SYGVKD. CDR3 sequence: CATHTSGGLTDTQYF. CDR3 bases: TGTGCCACGCACACTAGCGGGGGGTTGACAGATACGCAGTATTTT.

This sequence joins TRBV12-2 and TRBJ2-7; the table's D call of TRBD2 was not tested on the DNA. TRBV12-2 is an annotated pseudogene. CDR3 size: 15 residues. CDR3 sequence: CASRLYGDTPYEQYF. CDR3 coding DNA: TGTGCAAGTCGCTTATACGGGGATACGCCCTACGAGCAGTACTTC.

The rearrangement joins TRBV5-6 to TRBJ1-1; D perhaps matches TRBD1 (5 bases). V was pared by 0 bases and J by 0 bases, with 12 bases between. Germline CDR1 and CDR2: SGHDT and YYEEEE. The CDR3 is 16 amino acids. CDR3 sequence: CASSLVVGPLNTEAFF. DNA for the CDR3: TGTGCCAGCAGCTTGGTAGTGGGGCCCCTGAACACTGAAGCTTTCTTT.